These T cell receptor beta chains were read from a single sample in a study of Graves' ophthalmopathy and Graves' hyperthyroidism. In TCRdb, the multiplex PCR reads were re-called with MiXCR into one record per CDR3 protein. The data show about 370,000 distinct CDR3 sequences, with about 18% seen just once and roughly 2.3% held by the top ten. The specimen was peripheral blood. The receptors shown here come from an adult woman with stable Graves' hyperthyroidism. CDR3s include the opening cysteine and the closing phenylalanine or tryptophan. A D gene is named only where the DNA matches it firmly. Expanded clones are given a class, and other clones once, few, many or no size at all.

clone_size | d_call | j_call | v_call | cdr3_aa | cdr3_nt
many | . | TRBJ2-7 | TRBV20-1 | CSAAQGAISYEQYF | TGCAGTGCGGCACAAGGGGCCATCTCCTACGAGCAGTACTTC
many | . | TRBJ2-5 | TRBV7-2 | CASSDTQGGQETQYF | TGTGCCAGCAGCGATACTCAGGGGGGCCAAGAGACCCAGTACTTC
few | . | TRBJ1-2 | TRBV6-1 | CASRPGQLAGYTF | TGTGCCAGCAGGCCAGGACAGCTCGCCGGCTACACCTTC
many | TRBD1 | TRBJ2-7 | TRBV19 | CASSIGTGVIYEQYF | TGTGCCAGTAGTATCGGGACAGGGGTGATCTACGAGCAGTACTTC
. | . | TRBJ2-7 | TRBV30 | CAWSEGSYEQYF | TGTGCCTGGAGTGAAGGTAGCTACGAGCAGTACTTC
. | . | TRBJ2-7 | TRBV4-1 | CASSQDWGIGYEQYF | TGCGCCAGCAGCCAAGACTGGGGGATCGGCTACGAGCAGTACTTC
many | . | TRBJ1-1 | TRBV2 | CASTVGENTEAFF | TGTGCCAGCACGGTAGGGGAGAACACTGAAGCTTTCTTT
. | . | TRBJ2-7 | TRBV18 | CASSPLGGSSYEQYF | TGTGCCAGCTCACCGCTGGGCGGCAGCTCCTACGAGCAGTACTTC
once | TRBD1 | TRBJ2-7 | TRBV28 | CASKPPGTGSSYEQYF | TGTGCCAGCAAACCCCCCGGGACAGGGAGCTCCTACGAGCAGTACTTC
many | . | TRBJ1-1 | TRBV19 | CASSIAGISEAFF | TGTGCCAGTAGTATTGCAGGGATCTCTGAAGCTTTCTTT
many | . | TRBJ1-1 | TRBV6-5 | CASSYLGREGRTEAFF | TGTGCCAGCAGTTACTTGGGCAGGGAGGGTCGCACTGAAGCTTTCTTT
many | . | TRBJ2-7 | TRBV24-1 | CATSPTHLPNEQYF | TGTGCCACCAGTCCCACCCACCTGCCGAACGAGCAGTACTTC
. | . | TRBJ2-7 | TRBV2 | CASRDPTATYEQYF | TGTGCCAGCAGAGACCCGACAGCCACCTACGAGCAGTACTTC
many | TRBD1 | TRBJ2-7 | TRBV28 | CASSRGGTGAYEQYF | TGTGCCAGCAGCCGAGGGGGGACAGGGGCCTACGAGCAGTACTTC
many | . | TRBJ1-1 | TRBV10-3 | CATQQGLNTEAFF | TGTGCCACTCAACAGGGATTGAACACTGAAGCTTTCTTT
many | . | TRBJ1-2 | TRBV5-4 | CASSLGPSLVANYGYTF | TGTGCCAGCAGCTTAGGGCCCTCGCTCGTTGCTAACTATGGCTACACCTTC
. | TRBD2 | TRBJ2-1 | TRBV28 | CASRLGLAGVENEQFF | TGTGCCAGCAGGTTGGGACTAGCGGGAGTTGAGAATGAGCAGTTCTTC
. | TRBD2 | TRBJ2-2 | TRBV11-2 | CASSLPRGGAANTGELFF | TGTGCCAGCAGCTTACCCCGGGGGGGGGCCGCGAACACCGGGGAGCTGTTTTTT
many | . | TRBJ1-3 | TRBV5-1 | CASSPTTGTTSGNTIYF | TGCGCCAGCAGCCCGACGACAGGAACGACCTCTGGAAACACCATATATTTT
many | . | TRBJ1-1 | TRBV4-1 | CASSNEPNTEAFF | TGCGCCAGCAGTAATGAGCCGAACACTGAAGCTTTCTTT
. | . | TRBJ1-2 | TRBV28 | CASSLWGSNYGYTF | TGTGCCAGCAGTTTATGGGGCAGTAACTATGGCTACACCTTC
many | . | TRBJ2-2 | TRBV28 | CASSWQGELFF | TGTGCCAGCAGTTGGCAGGGGGAGCTGTTTTTT
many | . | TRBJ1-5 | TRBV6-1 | CASSPSGEGRQPQHF | TGTGCCAGCAGTCCCTCAGGGGAAGGACGCCAGCCCCAGCATTTT
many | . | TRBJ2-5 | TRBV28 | CATALSKETQYF | TGTGCCACCGCGCTATCCAAAGAGACCCAGTACTTC
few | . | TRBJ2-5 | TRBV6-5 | CASSYADRRQETQYF | TGTGCCAGCAGTTACGCGGACAGACGACAAGAGACCCAGTACTTC
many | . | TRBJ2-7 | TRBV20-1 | CSAMGYEQYF | TGCAGTGCCATGGGCTACGAGCAGTACTTC
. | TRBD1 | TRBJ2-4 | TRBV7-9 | CASSFRDREGKNIKYF | TGTGCCAGCAGCTTCAGGGACAGGGAGGGCAAAAACATTAAGTACTTC
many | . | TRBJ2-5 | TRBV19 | CASSSARETQYF | TGTGCCAGTAGTTCAGCCCGAGAGACCCAGTACTTC
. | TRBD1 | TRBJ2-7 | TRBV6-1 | CASSELTGGDEQYF | TGTGCCAGCAGTGAATTGACAGGGGGGGACGAGCAGTACTTC
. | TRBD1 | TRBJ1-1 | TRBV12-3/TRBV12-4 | CASSDDSDRAYSSEAFF | TGTGCCAGCAGTGACGACTCTGACAGGGCCTACTCTTCTGAAGCTTTCTTT
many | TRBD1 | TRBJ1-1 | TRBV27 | CASSGRQGARGNTEAFF | TGTGCCAGCAGTGGCCGGCAGGGGGCGCGGGGGAACACTGAAGCTTTCTTT
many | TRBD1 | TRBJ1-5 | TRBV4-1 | CASSPETGVNQPQHF | TGTGCCAGCAGTCCGGAGACAGGGGTCAATCAGCCCCAGCATTTT
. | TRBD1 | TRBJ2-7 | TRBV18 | CASSPRRQGIYYEQYF | TGTGCCAGCTCACCGAGACGACAGGGGATATACTACGAGCAGTACTTC